The rows below give T cell receptor beta chains drawn from one sample of a study of cytomegalovirus exposure and HLA in healthy donors. TCRdb keeps only in-frame clones here, not all; method: immunoSEQ multiplex PCR. The table has tens of thousands of clones, 90% to 95% seen once. Sequenced material: PBMCs. All receptors come from a man aged 18 to 29 in good health and CMV-seropositive. Both conserved end residues are part of each CDR3. The D gene is left open where the match is weak. For some rows the clone size is stated as once, few or many, or as a class when expanded; others skip it.

j_gene,abundance,v_gene,d_gene,CDR3nt,CDR3aa
TRBJ1-3,-,TRBV4-1,-,TGCGCCAGCAGCCAACCTGGCAGAACTGGAAACACCATATATTTT,CASSQPGRTGNTIYF
TRBJ2-7,-,TRBV19,TRBD1,TGTGCCAGTAGTGCCCCCCCCGGACAGGGGAGCGAGCAGTACTTC,CASSAPPGQGSEQYF
TRBJ2-1,once,TRBV6-5,TRBD2,TGTGCCAGCAGTTACAGTGGGGGGGCCTACAATGAGCAGTTCTTC,CASSYSGGAYNEQFF
TRBJ2-2,-,TRBV19,-,TGTGCCAGTAGTATAGGCTTCCAGGTCGCGAACACCGGGGAGCTGTTTTTT,CASSIGFQVANTGELFF
TRBJ2-5,-,TRBV7-9,TRBD1,TGTGCCAGCAGCTTAAACGGACAGGAAGAGACCCAGTACTTC,CASSLNGQEETQYF
TRBJ2-5,-,TRBV11-1,TRBD2,TGTGCCAGCAGCTTGGGACTAGCGGGGTCTGAGACCCAGTACTTC,CASSLGLAGSETQYF
TRBJ2-3,-,TRBV6-1,TRBD1,TGTGCCAGCAGTGAAGATGGGACAGGGGCAAGGTGGTTAACAGATACGCAGTATTTT,CASSEDGTGARWLTDTQYF
TRBJ2-7,-,TRBV29-1,TRBD1,TGCAGCGTTGGGGGACAGGGAGACGAGCAGTACTTC,CSVGGQGDEQYF
TRBJ1-1,-,TRBV5-1,-,TGCGCCAGCAGCCCGGACGTCCAGGGCCAGGGCACTGAAGCTTTCTTT,CASSPDVQGQGTEAFF
TRBJ2-7,-,TRBV20-1,-,TGCAGTGCAAGAATTACCTACGAGCAGTACTTC,CSARITYEQYF
TRBJ2-7,-,TRBV4-3,-,TGCGCCAGCAGCCCCCGCCTTATGACGGACTTATACGAGCAGTACTTC,CASSPRLMTDLYEQYF
TRBJ1-3,-,TRBV28,-,TGTGCCAGCGGTCTAGAGCTTGGAAACACCATATATTTT,CASGLELGNTIYF
TRBJ2-5,-,TRBV6-5,-,TGTGCCAGCAGTTACGGAAGGGGTCGGGAGACCCAGTACTTC,CASSYGRGRETQYF
TRBJ2-5,-,TRBV7-3,-,TGTGCCAGCAGCTTAACGGCAGGTTTGGAGACCCAGTACTTC,CASSLTAGLETQYF
TRBJ1-5,-,TRBV6-6,-,TGTGCCAGCAGCCAAAGGCGGGGGCAGGGGAATCAGCCCCAGCATTTT,CASSQRRGQGNQPQHF
TRBJ2-2,-,TRBV27,-,TGTGCCAGCAGTACTCGGACCGGGGAGCTGTTTTTT,CASSTRTGELFF
TRBJ2-7,-,TRBV11-2,-,TGTGCCAGCAGCTTAGTGGAGTACTACGAGCAGTACTTC,CASSLVEYYEQYF
TRBJ2-2,-,TRBV2,TRBD2,TGTGCCAGCAGGGTCGGACTAGCGGGCACCGGGGAGCTGTTTTTT,CASRVGLAGTGELFF
TRBJ1-4,-,TRBV18,-,TGTGCCAGCTCACGTGGCAGGGTAGGAACTAATGAAAAACTGTTTTTT,CASSRGRVGTNEKLFF
TRBJ2-1,-,TRBV27,-,TGTGCCAGCAGTTTACGCGACAGCTTCTACAATGAGCAGTTCTTC,CASSLRDSFYNEQFF
TRBJ1-2,-,TRBV28,-,TGTGCCAGCAGTTTGATAGAGGGCTATGGCTACACCTTC,CASSLIEGYGYTF
TRBJ2-1,-,TRBV27,-,TGTGCCAGCAGTTTATCGGACCGGGGAGAGCAGTTCTTC,CASSLSDRGEQFF
TRBJ2-3,-,TRBV5-4,-,TGTGCCAGCAGCCCAGGTCCGAGCACAGATACGCAGTATTTT,CASSPGPSTDTQYF
TRBJ1-1,-,TRBV6-1,-,TGTGCCAGCAGTACGCCCGGGGGGAAGTTCACTGAAGCTTTCTTT,CASSTPGGKFTEAFF
TRBJ2-3,-,TRBV18,TRBD2,TGTGCCAGCTCCGGGACTAGCGGCGGCACAGATACGCAGTATTTT,CASSGTSGGTDTQYF
TRBJ2-3,-,TRBV30,-,TGTGCCTGGGGGAGGACGGCTAGCACAGATACGCAGTATTTT,CAWGRTASTDTQYF
TRBJ2-2,-,TRBV13,TRBD1,TGTGCCAGCAGCCAAGAGGCGGGACAGGGCATCGCCGGGGAGCTGTTTTTT,CASSQEAGQGIAGELFF
TRBJ1-1,-,TRBV9,-,TGTGCCAGCAGCGTTTCTGACAGGAACACTGAAGCTTTCTTT,CASSVSDRNTEAFF
TRBJ1-5,-,TRBV18,-,TGTGCCAGCTGCGCCATGGGAGGTAATCAGCCCCAGCATTTT,CASCAMGGNQPQHF
TRBJ2-2,-,TRBV20-1,-,TGCAGTGCTAGAGGAGCGGGGGAGCTGTTTTTT,CSARGAGELFF
TRBJ2-7,-,TRBV7-8,TRBD1,TGTGCCAGCAGCTTAGGGACAGGGGTGTACGAGCAGTACTTC,CASSLGTGVYEQYF
TRBJ1-2,-,TRBV2,TRBD1,TGTGCCAGCCACTATGGGGGGACAGGGGACTTCCAAAACTATGGCTACACCTTC,CASHYGGTGDFQNYGYTF
TRBJ2-2,-,TRBV7-9,TRBD1,TGTGCCAGCAGTACCGGGACAGGGGGCGCATTAAGGACCGGGGAGCTGTTTTTT,CASSTGTGGALRTGELFF
TRBJ1-2,-,TRBV7-2,TRBD1,TGTGCCAGCAGCCCCGGGGCGGGGGACAGGAGCGGCTACACCTTC,CASSPGAGDRSGYTF
TRBJ2-7,-,TRBV6-5,-,TGTGCCAGCAGTTGGTCGGACACCTACGAGCAGTACTTC,CASSWSDTYEQYF
TRBJ2-7,once,TRBV7-9,-,TGTGCCAGCAGCTTAGTTCTTTACGAGCAGTACTTC,CASSLVLYEQYF
TRBJ2-3,-,TRBV27,TRBD1,TGTGCCAGCAGTTTCCTCACGGCCTTAAATACAGGGGGCACAGATACGCAGTATTTT,CASSFLTALNTGGTDTQYF
TRBJ1-1,-,TRBV5-4,-,TGTGCCAGCAGCTTAAGGGGAACGAACACTGAAGCTTTCTTT,CASSLRGTNTEAFF
TRBJ2-1,-,TRBV18,TRBD2,TGTGCCAGCTCCGGGACTAGCGGGAGCGATGAGCAGTTCTTC,CASSGTSGSDEQFF
TRBJ2-3,-,TRBV5-1,-,TGCGCCAGCAGCACCCACGGTGGCACAGATACGCAGTATTTT,CASSTHGGTDTQYF
TRBJ1-3,-,TRBV27,TRBD1,TGTGCCAGCAGTCCTGTACCAGGGACAGCCTCTGGAAACACCATATATTTT,CASSPVPGTASGNTIYF
TRBJ2-1,-,TRBV4-2,TRBD2,TGTGCCAGCAGCCGCAACCTAGCGGGGGGAGGTAATGAGCAGTTCTTC,CASSRNLAGGGNEQFF
TRBJ2-7,-,TRBV28,-,TGTGCCAGCAGTTTGACAGTCTCCTACGAGCAGTACTTC,CASSLTVSYEQYF
TRBJ2-1,-,TRBV5-4,TRBD1,TGTGCCAGCAGCTTGGTATATCGGGGACAGCCTTCGAATGAGCAGTTCTTC,CASSLVYRGQPSNEQFF
TRBJ1-1,-,TRBV18,-,TGTGCCAGCTCACCGGCAGGGCAAATGAACACTGAAGCTTTCTTT,CASSPAGQMNTEAFF
TRBJ2-5,-,TRBV28,TRBD2,TGTGCCAGCAGTTTTGGGACTACTCAAGAGACCCAGTACTTC,CASSFGTTQETQYF
TRBJ1-2,-,TRBV4-1,-,TGCGCCAGCAGCCAAGAAGTGGCGGATCTAGGCTATGGCTACACCTTC,CASSQEVADLGYGYTF
TRBJ1-6,-,TRBV4-1,-,TGCGCCAGCAGCCAAGCCACAATCCGGGAATATAATTCACCCCTCCACTTT,CASSQATIREYNSPLHF
TRBJ2-1,once,TRBV11-2,-,TGTGCCAGCAGCCCACTGGGGGGCTCCTACAATGAGCAGTTCTTC,CASSPLGGSYNEQFF
TRBJ2-7,-,TRBV27,TRBD2,TGTGCCAGCAGCGCCCTAGCGGGAGGCGGGATGGAGCAGTACTTC,CASSALAGGGMEQYF
TRBJ2-2,-,TRBV19,TRBD2,TGTGCCAGTAAACTCGCGGGGGAGAACACCGGGGAGCTGTTTTTT,CASKLAGENTGELFF
TRBJ1-2,once,TRBV10-3,TRBD1,TGTGCCATCAAGGGACAGGGGGCCTATGGCTACACCTTC,CAIKGQGAYGYTF
TRBJ1-6,-,TRBV2,TRBD1,TGTGCCAGCAGGGGACAGGGAGGAGTTAGCAATTCACCCCTCCATTTT,CASRGQGGVSNSPLHF
TRBJ2-1,-,TRBV7-9,TRBD2,TGTGCCCAAGCGGTATGGACTAGCGGGGCATACAATGAGCAGTTCTTC,CAQAVWTSGAYNEQFF
TRBJ1-1,-,TRBV28,-,TGTGCCAGCAGTTTGGGGGGGATGAACACTGAAGCTTTCTTT,CASSLGGMNTEAFF
TRBJ1-3,-,TRBV18,-,TGTGCCAGCTCGGCGGGACTCGACTCTGGAAACACCATATATTTT,CASSAGLDSGNTIYF
TRBJ1-5,-,TRBV4-2,-,TGTGCCAGCAGCCCGCCGGGGGAGACCAATCAGCCCCAGCATTTT,CASSPPGETNQPQHF
TRBJ2-7,-,TRBV18,TRBD1,TGTGCCAGCTCCCCCGGGACAGGGAAGTCCTACGAGCAGTACTTC,CASSPGTGKSYEQYF
TRBJ1-4,-,TRBV5-1,TRBD1,TGCGCCAGCAGCTTTTTTCCGGGACAGGGCGATGAAAAACTGTTTTTT,CASSFFPGQGDEKLFF
TRBJ2-1,-,TRBV7-3,-,TGTGCCAGTTCTTTTGGCGGACTCGGCAATGAGCAGTTCTTC,CASSFGGLGNEQFF